This TCR beta chain was documented in a study of blood T cell repertoires in COVID-19. TCRdb keeps only in-frame clones here, not all; method: immunoSEQ multiplex PCR. The data hold fewer than 250,000 clones, with approximately 86% observed a single time. This CDR3 region has 13 residues. Trimming removed 9 bases at V and 1 base at J, with 10 bases between. Germline CDR1 reads SGHNT; CDR2 reads YYREEE (reference sequence). The chain couples TRBV5-4 to TRBJ2-2; tentatively, D is TRBD2 (6 bases). This sequence originates from a human donor in a cohort sampled during active COVID-19. Sequencing used peripheral blood. Here the CDR3 DNA reads TGTGCCACCGGCGGGGAGAACACCGGGGAGCTGTTTTTT. Translated: CATGGENTGELFF.